These T cell receptor beta chains were read from a single sample in a study of tumor and adjacent non-tumor tissue in lung cancer. TCRdb redid the calling of the multiplex PCR reads with MiXCR, one entry per CDR3 protein. The sample lists about 66,000 distinct CDR3 sequences; more than 70% were seen once. Sequenced sample: lung tumor tissue. Every receptor here comes from a man between 60 and 75 years old with non-small cell lung cancer. Both conserved end residues are part of each CDR3. A D gene is named only where the DNA matches it firmly. Expanded clones get a size class; other rows say once, few or many, or leave the size out.

v_gene	abundance	d_gene	j_gene	CDR3aa	CDR3nt
TRBV6-1	-	-	TRBJ2-1	CISSEAASAYNEQFF	TGTATCAGCAGTGAAGCGGCGTCCGCGTATAATGAGCAGTTCTTC
TRBV20-1	-	-	TRBJ1-4	CSGQVAGSAANEKLFF	TGCAGTGGCCAGGTCGCAGGGAGTGCAGCTAATGAAAAACTGTTTTTT
TRBV20-1	once	TRBD1	TRBJ1-6	CSARDHAIQLGQGLGTPLHF	TGCAGTGCTAGAGATCACGCGATCCAATTGGGACAGGGTTTGGGTACACCCCTCCACTTT
TRBV20-1	-	TRBD2	TRBJ2-4	CSVTIGLAVLAKNIRYF	TGCAGTGTTACCATAGGACTAGCGGTTTTAGCCAAAAACATTCGGTACTTC
TRBV18	-	-	TRBJ2-4	CASSPRTAVYGAKNIQYF	TGTGCCAGCTCACCCCGGACAGCCGTTTATGGGGCCAAAAACATTCAGTACTTC
TRBV20-1	-	-	TRBJ1-1	CSTKHGGGVGEAFF	TGCAGTACTAAGCACGGGGGAGGGGTAGGTGAAGCTTTCTTT
TRBV6-1	-	TRBD1	TRBJ1-2	CDSSYGTGNGYNF	TGTGACAGCAGTTACGGGACAGGGAATGGCTACAACTTC
TRBV7-3	-	-	TRBJ2-1	CASSPNRGENNEQFF	TGTGCCAGCAGCCCCAACCGGGGCGAAAATAATGAGCAGTTCTTC
TRBV6-2/TRBV6-3	-	-	TRBJ1-5	CASNELNQPQHF	TGTGCCAGCAATGAGCTCAATCAGCCCCAACATTTT
TRBV5-6	medium-sized	-	TRBJ2-1	CASSFDTSGFNEQFF	TGTGCCAGCAGCTTCGACACCTCTGGGTTCAATGAGCAGTTCTTC
TRBV29-1	-	TRBD2	TRBJ2-1	CSVEGGLTGGRGNEQFF	TGCAGCGTTGAAGGTGGACTGACGGGAGGTCGGGGAAATGAGCAGTTCTTC
TRBV7-9	many	-	TRBJ2-3	CASSFDWADTQYF	TGTGCCAGCAGCTTCGACTGGGCAGATACGCAGTATTTT
TRBV20-1	-	-	TRBJ1-1	CNAPSSGSEVFF	TGCAATGCCCCCTCTAGTGGGTCTGAAGTTTTCTTT
TRBV20-1	once	-	TRBJ2-3	CITTGLETDTQYF	TGCATTACTACAGGGTTGGAAACAGATACGCAGTATTTT
TRBV6-6	-	-	TRBJ2-2	CASRPTPGTANTGGLFF	TGTGCCAGCAGACCTACTCCCGGGACAGCGAACACCGGGGGGCTGTTTTTT
TRBV7-9	-	-	TRBJ1-5	CASSQTLDQPQHF	TGTGCCAGCAGCCAGACATTAGATCAGCCCCAGCATTTT
TRBV6-6	once	TRBD1	TRBJ2-1	CVSSSGTGGYNEQLF	TGTGTCAGCAGTTCAGGGACAGGGGGCTACAATGAACAGCTCTTC
TRBV20-1	-	-	TRBJ2-7	CTSLAPGTYAQYF	TGCACTTCACTAGCCCCCGGGACCTACGCGCAGTACTTC
TRBV29-1	-	-	TRBJ2-3	CSVQGSRGDTDTRYF	TGCAGCGTGCAGGGTTCTCGCGGGGACACAGATACACGGTATTTT
TRBV12-3/TRBV12-4	-	-	TRBJ2-5	CASRLSGHGETQYF	TGTGCCAGCAGATTAAGCGGACATGGGGAGACCCAGTATTTC
TRBV29-1	many	-	TRBJ2-4	CSVVAPGTNIQYF	TGCAGCGTTGTAGCCCCGGGAACGAACATTCAGTACTTC
TRBV29-1	-	-	TRBJ2-1	CSVVLGSSYYKQFF	TGCAGCGTTGTTTTGGGAAGCTCATACTATAAGCAGTTCTTC
TRBV6-5	-	-	TRBJ2-2	CVSNYTGARAGELFF	TGTGTCAGCAATTACACGGGAGCGAGGGCGGGGGAGCTGTTTTTT
TRBV28	few	-	TRBJ2-7	CASTLDGAYEQYF	TGTGCCAGCACCCTTGACGGTGCCTACGAGCAGTACTTC
TRBV20-1	-	-	TRBJ2-3	CSTSSSGRGTDTQYF	-
TRBV20-1	-	-	TRBJ2-3	CNASGTDTQYF	TGCAATGCTAGTGGCACAGATACACAGTATTTT
TRBV5-4	-	TRBD2	TRBJ2-3	CASSPFEREPGDTQYF	TGTGCTAGCAGCCCTTTCGAGCGGGAGCCGGGAGACACGCAGTATTTT
TRBV20-1	few	TRBD1	TRBJ1-1	CSAVSRGMVTETFF	TGCAGTGCTGTCTCCAGGGGGATGGTCACTGAAACTTTCTTT
TRBV10-1	once	-	TRBJ2-3	CATSEAWTAGTDTQFF	TGTGCCACCAGTGAAGCCTGGACAGCGGGCACAGATACGCAGTTTTTT
TRBV6-1	medium-sized	-	TRBJ2-3	CASSEAGSRRTDTQYF	TGTGCCAGCAGTGAAGCGGGGTCTCGACGAACAGATACGCAGTATTTT
TRBV6-5	-	-	TRBJ2-1	CASSYSIPQERINERFF	TGTGCCAGCAGTTACTCGATTCCGCAGGAGAGGATCAATGAGCGGTTCTTC
TRBV20-1	-	-	TRBJ2-1	CSARRMTPGVYNEKFF	TGCAGTGCTAGAAGGATGACCCCGGGGGTTTACAATGAGAAGTTCTTC
TRBV10-2	-	-	TRBJ1-1	CASRNKGLTENTVAFF	TGCGCCAGCAGGAACAAGGGGCTGACCGAGAACACTGTAGCTTTCTTT
TRBV20-1	-	TRBD2	TRBJ2-1	CNASGGSYYNEQFF	TGCAATGCTAGTGGCGGGAGCTACTACAATGAGCAGTTCTTC
TRBV11-1	-	-	TRBJ2-2	CAGGYASGTGELLF	TGTGCCGGCGGCTATGCTAGTGGCACCGGGGAGCTGCTTTTT
TRBV6-2/TRBV6-3	once	-	TRBJ2-7	CTSREPGQGHEQYF	TGTACCAGCAGAGAGCCCGGGCAGGGCCACGAGCAGTACTTC
TRBV7-9	-	-	TRBJ2-6	CASSTTGTVASGANVLTF	TGTGCCAGCAGCACTACCGGGACTGTAGCCTCTGGGGCCAACGTCCTGACTTTC
TRBV11-2	-	-	TRBJ2-7	CASSPPGGLRLIEQYF	TGTGCCAGCAGCCCCCCTGGAGGGCTCCGTCTTATCGAGCAGTACTTC
TRBV6-1	-	TRBD2	TRBJ2-3	CSSSSKHGTITDTQYF	TGTTCCAGCAGTTCCAAGCACGGGACTATAACAGATACGCAGTATTTT
TRBV6-1	-	-	TRBJ1-3	CASAGSGPYSGNTIYF	TGTGCCAGCGCGGGGTCAGGACCGTACTCTGGAAACACCATATATTTT
TRBV20-1	-	-	TRBJ2-7	CSARARGANGYELYF	TGCAGTGCTAGAGCGAGGGGGGCGAACGGCTACGAGCTGTACTTC
TRBV6-5	many	-	TRBJ2-5	CASRIGGKETQYF	TGTGCCAGCAGGATAGGAGGGAAAGAGACCCAGTACTTC
TRBV29-1	-	TRBD1	TRBJ1-1	CSVGYRGAPGTGAFF	TGCAGCGTGGGGTACAGGGGGGCGCCGGGCACTGGAGCTTTCTTT
TRBV5-6	-	-	TRBJ2-7	CASSLPRNSVKQYF	TGTGCCAGCAGCTTGCCTCGCAACAGTGTCAAGCAGTACTTC
TRBV20-1	many	TRBD1	TRBJ2-7	CSARDRPEEQYF	TGCAGTGCGAGGGACAGACCAGAAGAGCAGTACTTC
TRBV6-5	-	-	TRBJ2-7	CTSRFRQATYEQYF	TGTACCAGCCGTTTTCGGCAGGCGACCTATGAGCAGTACTTC
TRBV14	-	-	TRBJ2-1	CASGQFKTSLNKQFF	TGTGCCAGCGGCCAATTCAAAACTTCTCTCAATAAGCAGTTCTTC
TRBV28	-	-	TRBJ2-3	CASCFVSGTDTQYF	TGTGCCAGCTGTTTTGTTTCGGGCACAGATACGCAGTATTTT
TRBV5-4	-	-	TRBJ2-5	CASSLVGEETQYF	TGTGCCAGCAGCCTGGTGGGGGAAGAGACCCAATACTTC
TRBV20-1	-	-	TRBJ1-5	CSAQHSASGITDTQHF	TGCAGTGCTCAACACTCCGCTAGCGGGATCACAGATACGCAGCATTTT
TRBV10-3	few	TRBD2	TRBJ2-6	CATGEHGTSERDSGANVLTF	TGTGCCACCGGTGAACATGGGACTAGCGAGAGGGACTCTGGGGCCAACGTCCTGACTTTC
TRBV6-5	-	TRBD2	TRBJ2-1	CASSYGTSGKGEFF	TGTGCCAGCAGTTACGGGACTAGCGGGAAAGGAGAATTCTTC
TRBV29-1	-	-	TRBJ1-4	CGVEGGTSNEKLFF	TGCGGCGTTGAGGGGGGCACCAGTAATGAAAAGCTGTTTTTT